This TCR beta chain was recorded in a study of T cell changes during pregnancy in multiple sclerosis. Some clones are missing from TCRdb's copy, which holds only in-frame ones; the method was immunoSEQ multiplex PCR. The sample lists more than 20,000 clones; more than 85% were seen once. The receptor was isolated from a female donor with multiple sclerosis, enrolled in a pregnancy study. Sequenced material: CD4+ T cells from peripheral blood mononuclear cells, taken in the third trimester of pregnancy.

For the CDR3, the DNA is TGTGCCAGCAGCCCCCTAGCTGCACCCCTCCACTTT. Translation gives CASSPLAAPLHF. This chain uses TRBV11-2 with TRBJ1-6; D is uncertain. Germline V CDR1 and CDR2: SGHAT, FQNNGV. Trimming removed 5 bases from V and 11 bases from J, with 10 bases in between. The CDR3 consists of 12 residues. The whole variable domain, remainder taken from reference TRBV11-2 and TRBJ1-6, is EAGVAQSPRYKIIEKRQSVAFWCNPISGHATLYWYQQILGQGPKLLIQFQNNGVVDDSQLPKDRFSAERLKGVDSTLKIQPAKLEDSAVYLCASSPLAAPLHFGNGTRLTVT.